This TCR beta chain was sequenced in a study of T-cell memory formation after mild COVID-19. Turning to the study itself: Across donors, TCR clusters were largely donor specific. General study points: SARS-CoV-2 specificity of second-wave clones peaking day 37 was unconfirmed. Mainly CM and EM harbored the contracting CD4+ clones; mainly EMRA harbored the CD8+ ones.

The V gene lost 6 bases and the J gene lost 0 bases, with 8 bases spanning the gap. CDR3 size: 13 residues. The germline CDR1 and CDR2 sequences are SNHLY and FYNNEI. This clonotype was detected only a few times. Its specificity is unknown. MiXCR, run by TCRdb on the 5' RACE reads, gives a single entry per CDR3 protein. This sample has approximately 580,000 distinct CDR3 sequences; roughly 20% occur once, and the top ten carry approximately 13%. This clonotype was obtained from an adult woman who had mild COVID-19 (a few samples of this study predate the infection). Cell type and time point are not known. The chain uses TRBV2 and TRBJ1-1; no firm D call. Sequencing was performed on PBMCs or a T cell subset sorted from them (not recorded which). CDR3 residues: CASRAGVNTEAFF. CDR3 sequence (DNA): TGTGCCAGCAGAGCGGGAGTGAACACTGAAGCTTTCTTT.